These 32 T cell receptor beta chains were sequenced from one sample in a study of shared T cell receptors in the human thymus. Data came from immunoSEQ multiplex PCR; TCRdb stores just in-frame clones and leaves some out. The table shows some 760,000 clones, with around 85% occurring only once. The sample was also linked to a second study, of human thymus T cells.

Source material: thymocytes. The source of these receptors is a girl in the first two years of life with a congenital heart defect.

This clone has more than one count but fewer than ten. The rearrangement uses TRBV15 and TRBJ1-2; no definite D call. The CDR3 is 15 residues long. Germline V gene sequence: CDR1 LNHNV, CDR2 YYDKDF (reference sequence). V lost 7 bases and J lost 4, with 19 bases in between. As DNA, the CDR3 is TGTGCCACCACAGAGACGGGGAGCCACTTCTATGGCTACACCTTC. Translated, it gives CATTETGSHFYGYTF.

The chain joins TRBV5-6 to TRBJ1-6; D gene uncertain. The V end was cut by 1 base, the J end by 7 bases, with 15 bases between. Germline-derived CDR1 and CDR2 are SGHDT and YYEEEE. This CDR3 region has 16 residues. The chain's CDR3 is CASSLLGGAINSPLHF. Here the CDR3 DNA reads TGTGCCAGCAGCTTGTTGGGAGGAGCCATAAATTCACCCCTCCACTTT. The variable domain in full, completed from reference TRBV5-6 and TRBJ1-6, reads DAGVTQSPTHLIKTRGQQVTLRCSPKSGHDTVSWYQQALGQGPQFIFQYYEEEERQRGNFPDRFSGHQFPNYSSELNVNALLLGDSALYLCASSLLGGAINSPLHFGNGTRLTVT.

The chain has TRBV14 and TRBJ2-5; D not resolved. This CDR3 has 12 amino acids. Trimming left V 3 bases short and J 4 bases short, with 6 bases between. Germline V CDR1 and CDR2: SGHDN, FVKESK. The chain's CDR3 is CASSQRRETQYF. CDR3 in DNA: TGTGCCAGCAGCCAGCGTCGAGAGACCCAGTACTTC.

This clone appeared once. The J gene is TRBJ2-7, the V gene TRBV27, with TRBD2 as a possible D gene (6 bases). This CDR3 is 15 amino acids long. Germline V gives CDR1 MNHEY, CDR2 SMNVEV (reference sequence). V was trimmed by 2 bases and J by 7 bases, leaving 18 bases between them. CDR3 nucleotides: TGTGCCAGCAGTTTAGGTCCAGGGAGGCAAATAGAGCAGTACTTC. Translation: CASSLGPGRQIEQYF.

This clone was seen just once. The J gene is TRBJ1-1, the V gene TRBV5-1; D gene uncertain. Germline V gene lookup returns CDR1 SGHRS and CDR2 YFSETQ. This CDR3 contains 11 residues. Trimming removed 6 bases at V and 1 base at J, with 4 bases between. This CDR3 reads CASNSNTEAFF. In nucleotides, the CDR3 is TGCGCCAGCAACTCGAACACTGAAGCTTTCTTT.

J is TRBJ1-1 and V is TRBV27; a weak D match, TRBD1 (6 bases). CDR1 is MNHEY and CDR2 is SMNVEV in the germline V gene (reference sequence). This CDR3 region has 15 residues. Trimming cost V 3 bases and J 1 base, with 12 bases left between them. The CDR3 DNA reads as TGTGCCAGCAGTTTGTGGCACAGGGAGAACACTGAAGCTTTCTTT. Its protein product is CASSLWHRENTEAFF.

The CDR3 here is CASSLDIGVGGYTF. The CDR3 DNA is TGCGCCAGCAGCTTGGACATAGGGGTGGGTGGCTACACCTTC. This chain connects TRBV5-1 to TRBJ1-2, with D perhaps matching TRBD1 (5 bases). This CDR3 region has 14 residues. V gave up 0 bases and J gave up 7 bases, with 13 bases separating them. Germline V CDR1 and CDR2: SGHRS, YFSETQ.

A word on this clone: Compared with germline, one end of the junction differs, possibly owing to a read error. This chain uses TRBV19 with TRBJ2-5; 8 bases align to TRBD1. Per the germline V gene, CDR1 is LNHDA and CDR2 is SQIVND (reference sequence). The CDR3 spans 18 residues. Here the CDR3 reads CASSLRQGTPFVSEIQYF. Here the CDR3 DNA reads TGTGCCAGTAGTCTCCGACAGGGGACCCCTTTCGTGTCAGAGATCCAGTACTTC.

V gene TRBV7-2 combines with J gene TRBJ2-7; 7 bases are a match to TRBD1. Germline CDR1 is SGHTA and CDR2 is FQGNSA. The CDR3 extends over 17 amino acids. Trimming cost V 3 bases and J 3 bases; bases outside gene matches: 14. CDR3 nucleotides: TGTGCCAGCAGCTTCACGACAGGGAAGAGCCCAGTCTACGAGCAGTACTTC. It encodes CASSFTTGKSPVYEQYF.

The rearrangement joins TRBV6-1 to TRBJ2-7; the D gene is possibly TRBD1 (6 bases). V gave up 10 bases and J gave up 6 bases, with 16 bases separating them. The CDR3 is 12 amino acids. Per germline, CDR1 MNHNS and CDR2 SASEGT. CDR3 in DNA: TGTGCCACGGTCGGACAGACTGGCGAGCAGTACTTC. Protein product: CATVGQTGEQYF.

The chain joins TRBV23-1 to TRBJ1-5; 11 nucleotides align to TRBD1. TRBV23-1 is placed among ORFs of uncertain function. Losses at the gene ends were 0 bases for V and 11 bases for J; bases not matched to a gene: 18. This CDR3 region has 19 residues. CDR3 nucleotide sequence: TGCGCCAGCAGTCAATCGGAGGGGACAGGGGGGGTCCCCACGAGGGCCCAGCATTTT. This gives the protein CASSQSEGTGGVPTRAQHF.

The chain uses TRBV6-1 and TRBJ2-7; possible D gene TRBD1, 6 bases. The germline V and J ends were trimmed by 2 bases and 6 bases, with 11 bases remaining between them. CDR3 length equals 13 residues. Per the germline V gene, CDR1 is MNHNS and CDR2 is SASEGT. The CDR3 region has the DNA TGTGCCAGCAGTGAACTAGACAGGCTCGAGCAGTACTTC. Translating gives CASSELDRLEQYF.

The V and J genes are TRBV19 and TRBJ1-2, with a tentative D call TRBD1 (6 bases). Trimming shortened V by 7 bases and J by 2 bases, and 17 bases separated the two germline ends. This CDR3 has 15 residues. The germline CDR1 and CDR2 sequences are LNHDA and SQIVND (reference sequence). The CDR3 region has the DNA TGTGCCAGTACGTTTAAGCCTGGACAGAACTATGGCTACACCTTC. It codes for CASTFKPGQNYGYTF.

The rearrangement uses TRBV6-1 and TRBJ1-6, with D possibly matching TRBD1 (6 bases). Germline CDR1 reads MNHNS; CDR2 reads SASEGT. Trimming left V 4 bases short and J 5 bases short, with 12 bases between. The CDR3 spans 15 residues. The CDR3 sequence: CASSVRQADNSPLHF. CDR3 bases: TGTGCCAGCAGTGTCAGACAGGCCGATAATTCACCCCTCCACTTT.

This rearrangement joins TRBV9 to TRBJ2-2; D might be TRBD2 (6 bases). CDR3 length equals 14 residues. Between the trimmed V and J ends, which lost 0 bases and 5 bases, there was a span of 8 bases. CDR1 is SGDLS and CDR2 is YYNGEE in the germline V gene. CDR3 in amino acids: CASSVGRGTGELFF. CDR3 DNA sequence: TGTGCCAGCAGCGTAGGGCGGGGAACCGGGGAGCTGTTTTTT.

This chain connects TRBV11-2 to TRBJ2-7, with TRBD2 matching 8 bases. In germline, CDR1 is SGHAT, CDR2 FQNNGV. There are 18 residues in the CDR3. The trim removed 3 bases at V and 2 bases at J, leaving 15 bases unmatched. The CDR3 coding sequence is TGTGCCAGCAGCTTCGGGGGGGGAAGTAGGAAGATTCCCTACGAGCAGTACTTC. Protein: CASSFGGGSRKIPYEQYF.

The rearrangement uses TRBV20-1 and TRBJ1-1; D is undetermined. The germline CDR1 and CDR2 sequences are DFQATT and SNEGSKA (reference sequence). This CDR3 is built from 11 residues. V dropped 6 bases and J dropped 2 bases, with 7 bases sitting between them. The CDR3 spells CSANKNTEAFF. In DNA, the CDR3 is TGCAGTGCGAACAAAAACACTGAAGCTTTCTTT.

Only a few counts were recorded for this clone. The CDR3: CASRRTGGEGYTF. CDR3 nucleotides: TGTGCCAGCAGACGGACAGGGGGCGAGGGCTACACCTTC. The J gene is TRBJ1-2, the V gene TRBV6-1; the match to TRBD1 covers 11 bases. Trimming took 6 bases from V and 8 from J; bases not matched to a gene: 5. From germline, CDR1 is MNHNS and CDR2 SASEGT. This CDR3 is built from 13 residues.

The genes are TRBV2 and TRBJ1-5, with TRBD1 matching 10 bases. CDR3 length: 18 amino acids. V shed 4 bases and J 0 bases; nucleotides not matched to a gene: 9. CDR1 SNHLY and CDR2 FYNNEI come from the germline V gene. The CDR3 nucleotides are TGTGCCAGCAGTGCCGGGACAGGGGAGGTTTATAGCAATCAGCCCCAGCATTTT. Protein: CASSAGTGEVYSNQPQHF.

This rearrangement joins TRBV30 to TRBJ1-3; D remains unclear. There are 16 residues in the CDR3. The germline V and J ends were trimmed by 1 base and 0 bases, with 13 bases remaining between them. Germline CDR1 GTSNPN, CDR2 SVGIG (reference sequence). Here the CDR3 DNA reads TGTGCCTGGAGTGCTTACCATGGAGACTCTGGAAACACCATATATTTT. Protein product: CAWSAYHGDSGNTIYF.

The V gene is TRBV2, the J gene TRBJ2-5, with D possibly matching TRBD1 (6 bases). CDR1 and CDR2 (germline): SNHLY, FYNNEI. Trimming removed 6 bases from V and 5 bases from J, with 13 bases in between. The CDR3 spans 13 residues. CDR3 sequence (DNA): TGTGCCAGCAGCGCAGGGGTATGGGAGACCCAGTACTTC. Encoded protein: CASSAGVWETQYF.

The chain joins TRBV4-1 to TRBJ1-2; D is ambiguous. The CDR3 spans 13 residues. CDR1 is MGHRA, CDR2 YSYEKL, per germline. With 3 bases removed from V and 5 bases from J, the gap between germline ends came to 10 bases. CDR3 DNA sequence: TGCGCCAGCAGCCAGCGGAGAACTTATGGCTACACCTTC. Protein: CASSQRRTYGYTF.

This chain connects TRBV2 to TRBJ1-6; D may be TRBD1 (6 bases). The V end was cut by 7 bases, the J end by 4 bases, with 11 bases between. Germline CDR1 reads SNHLY; CDR2 reads FYNNEI. CDR3 size: 14 residues. As DNA, the CDR3 is TGTGCCAGCATTTCAGGGGTTTATAATTCACCCCTCCACTTT. This sequence encodes CASISGVYNSPLHF. The full variable domain, its missing parts supplied by reference TRBV2 and TRBJ1-6, is EPEVTQTPSHQVTQMGQEVILRCVPISNHLYFYWYRQILGQKVEFLVSFYNNEISEKSEIFDDQFSVERPDGSNFTLKIRSTKLEDSAMYFCASISGVYNSPLHFGNGTRLTVT.

In nucleotides, the CDR3 is TGTGCCAGCAGCCGCAACGGACTCGACTACGAGCAGTACTTC. Its protein is CASSRNGLDYEQYF. This chain links TRBV7-2 with TRBJ2-7; D perhaps matches TRBD2 (5 bases). This CDR3 is built from 14 residues. V gave up 5 bases and J gave up 3 bases, with 14 bases separating them. CDR1 is SGHTA, CDR2 FQGNSA, per germline.

The J gene is TRBJ2-3, the V gene TRBV19; TRBD2 aligns across 8 bases. Germline lookup yields CDR1 LNHDA and CDR2 SQIVND (reference sequence). The CDR3 extends over 17 amino acids. V lost 6 bases and J lost 1; bases outside the gene matches: 12. This chain's CDR3 is CASSPQGAGGGTDTQYF. Here the CDR3 DNA reads TGTGCCAGTAGCCCCCAAGGGGCGGGGGGAGGCACAGATACGCAGTATTTT.

The rearrangement uses TRBV4-1 and TRBJ2-4, with 8 bases that match TRBD1. Trimming at V came to 3 bases and at J to 6 bases, leaving 7 bases not matched to a gene. Germline lookup yields CDR1 MGHRA and CDR2 YSYEKL. The CDR3 extends over 15 amino acids. The CDR3 coding sequence is TGCGCCAGCAGCCACGCGGACAGGGCCGTAAACATTCAGTACTTC. This codes for CASSHADRAVNIQYF.

The chain uses TRBV19 and TRBJ2-5; tentatively, D is TRBD2 (7 bases). The J call may be in error: the DNA end matches TRBJ2-7 better. In germline, CDR1 is LNHDA, CDR2 SQIVND (reference sequence). The CDR3 extends over 16 amino acids. CDR3 nucleotide sequence: TGTGCCAGTAGTATCCTGCGGGGGCCATCCCCCTACGAGCAGTACTTC. It translates to CASSILRGPSPYEQYF.

This chain uses TRBV2 with TRBJ1-2; no firm D call. In germline, CDR1 is SNHLY, CDR2 FYNNEI. The ends were cut back, 9 bases at V and 6 bases at J, with 14 bases in the middle. CDR3 length equals 12 residues. CDR3 loop: CARRRREDGYTF. The CDR3 bases are TGTGCCAGAAGGAGGCGGGAGGATGGCTACACCTTC.

The gene calls are TRBV7-4 and TRBJ2-5; 8 bases agree with TRBD1. Trimming cost V 5 bases and J 5 bases; bases outside gene matches: 13. Germline CDR1 reads SGHVT; CDR2 reads SQSDAQ. There are 16 residues in the CDR3. The CDR3: CASSPIRTGHLETQYF. The CDR3 nucleotides are TGTGCCAGCAGCCCTATACGGACAGGGCACTTGGAGACCCAGTACTTC. The variable domain in full, with the rest retrieved from reference TRBV7-4 and TRBJ2-5, is GAGVSQSPRYKVAKRGRDVALRCDSISGHVTLYWYRQTLGQGSEVLTYSQSDAQRDKSGRPSGRFSAERPERSVSTLKIQRTEQGDSAVYLCASSPIRTGHLETQYFGPGTRLLVL.

The CDR3 DNA reads TGTGCCAGCAGTTTCGGCCAGGGGAAGGATGAAAAACTGTTTTTT. Translated: CASSFGQGKDEKLFF. The V call is TRBV27, the J call TRBJ1-4; weak D call: TRBD1 (6 bases). There are 15 residues in the CDR3. The germline gives CDR1 MNHEY, CDR2 SMNVEV (reference sequence). The V and J ends lost 3 bases and 6 bases respectively, with 14 bases between them.

CDR3 coding DNA: TGTGCCAGCAGTTGGGGACTAGCGGGGGGCCCCCCGAGTTCCTACAATGAGCAGTTCTTC. This codes for CASSWGLAGGPPSSYNEQFF. The chain links TRBV28 to TRBJ2-1, with 15 bases lining up with TRBD2. CDR3 length: 20 residues. CDR1 is MDHEN, CDR2 SYDVKM, per germline. The J segment lost 1 base and the V segment lost 4 bases, leaving 11 bases of the junction unmatched.

This chain uses TRBV4-1 with TRBJ1-5; D possibly corresponds to TRBD1 (5 bases). The CDR3 sequence is 14 residues long. Trimming cost V 1 base and J 4 bases, with 8 bases left between them. CDR1 is MGHRA, CDR2 YSYEKL, per germline. The CDR3 sequence: CASSQVKGNQPQHF. The CDR3 DNA reads TGCGCCAGCAGCCAAGTGAAGGGGAATCAGCCCCAGCATTTT.